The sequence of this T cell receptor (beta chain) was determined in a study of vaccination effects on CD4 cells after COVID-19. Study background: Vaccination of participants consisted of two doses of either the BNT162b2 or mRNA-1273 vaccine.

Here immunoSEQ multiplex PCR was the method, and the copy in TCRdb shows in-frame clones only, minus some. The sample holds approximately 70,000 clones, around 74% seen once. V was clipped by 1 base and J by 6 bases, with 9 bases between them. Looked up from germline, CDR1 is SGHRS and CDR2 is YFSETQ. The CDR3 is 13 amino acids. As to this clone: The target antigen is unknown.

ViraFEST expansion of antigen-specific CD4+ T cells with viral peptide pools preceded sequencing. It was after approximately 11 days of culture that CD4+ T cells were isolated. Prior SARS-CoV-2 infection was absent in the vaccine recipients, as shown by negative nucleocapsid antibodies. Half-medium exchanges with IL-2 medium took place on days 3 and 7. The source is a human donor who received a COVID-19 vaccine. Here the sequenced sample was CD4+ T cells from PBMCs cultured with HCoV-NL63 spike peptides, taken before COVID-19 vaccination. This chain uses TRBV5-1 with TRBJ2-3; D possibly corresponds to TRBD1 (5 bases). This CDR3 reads CASSLQGGDTQYF. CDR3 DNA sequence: TGCGCCAGCAGCTTGCAGGGTGGGGATACGCAGTATTTT.